This T cell receptor beta chain was captured in a study of OX40 agonist ivuxolimab in advanced cancers. Study-level information: Administration of intravenous ivuxolimab to patients occurred every 2 weeks at 0.01 to 10 mg/kg.

The CDR3 covers 13 residues. The germline V and J ends were trimmed by 3 bases and 4 bases, with 6 bases remaining between them. Germline CDR1 is SNHLY and CDR2 is FYNNEI. Clones were read by immunoSEQ multiplex PCR, and TCRdb kept only the in-frame ones, dropping some. Among 39,000 or so clones listed, 87% were seen once. Patients had blood sampled at baseline and again on cycle 4 day 1 and cycle 7 day 1. Specimen: CD4+ or CD8+ T cells sorted from blood, collected in a trial of the OX40 agonist ivuxolimab. The gene calls are TRBV2 and TRBJ1-4; D remains unclear. The sequence was collected from an adult with an advanced solid tumor such as melanoma, head and neck, liver or kidney cancer. CDR3 loop: CASSDIDNEKLFF. The CDR3 DNA reads as TGTGCCAGCAGTGACATAGATAATGAAAAACTGTTTTTT.